Listed below are T cell receptor beta chains from one sample, sequenced in a study of blood T cell repertoires in COVID-19. Repertoires were generated with immunoSEQ multiplex PCR, while TCRdb's copy carries only in-frame clones and drops some. The repertoire has about 250,000 clones, 65% to 90% of them found once; the top ten carry approximately 5.1%. Sequencing input: peripheral blood. These receptors originate from a man aged 50-60 years with active or convalescent COVID-19. Each CDR3 is given with its conserved first and last residue. The D gene is left open where the match is weak. For some rows the clone size is stated as once, few or many, or as a class when expanded; others skip it.

TRBJ1-1 | NA | TRBD1 | TRBV6-6 | CASSPTGTGNTEAFF
TRBJ2-1 | NA | TRBD2 | TRBV2 | CASRLGLAGEQFF
TRBJ1-2 | NA | TRBD1 | TRBV5-6 | CASSGDRGNYGYTF
TRBJ1-2 | NA | TRBD1 | TRBV15 | CATSRVGQGNYGYTF
TRBJ2-1 | NA | TRBD2 | TRBV2 | CASSEPGLAINNEQFF
TRBJ1-2 | once | NA | TRBV5-4 | CASTIGRAGDGYTF
TRBJ1-1 | NA | NA | TRBV2 | CASSGGRNTEAFF
TRBJ1-2 | NA | NA | TRBV7-2 | CASSLETGAPGYTF
TRBJ1-6 | NA | NA | TRBV2 | CASKTGVGSPLHF
TRBJ1-2 | NA | TRBD1 | TRBV5-5 | CASSPWTGGAGGYTF
TRBJ2-7 | NA | TRBD1 | TRBV19 | CASSTRQGLNEQYF
TRBJ2-1 | NA | TRBD2 | TRBV29-1 | CSVLERGYNEQFF
TRBJ2-7 | NA | TRBD2 | TRBV4-2 | CASSPQGTSGSRAYEQYF
TRBJ2-1 | NA | TRBD2 | TRBV9 | CASSVSGATYNEQFF
TRBJ2-5 | once | NA | TRBV4-3 | CASSQSGQSKETQYF
TRBJ2-5 | NA | TRBD2 | TRBV19 | CASSIGLAGVTQETQYF
TRBJ1-1 | NA | NA | TRBV18 | CASSPPGGNTEAFF
TRBJ1-1 | NA | NA | TRBV6-6 | CASRNRAEAFF
TRBJ1-2 | few | TRBD1 | TRBV18 | CASSSRTGRNYGYTF
TRBJ1-2 | NA | NA | TRBV30 | CAWSTRSYGYTF
TRBJ2-4 | NA | NA | TRBV21-1 | CASSCSGEGAKNIQYF
TRBJ2-5 | NA | NA | TRBV30 | CAWSVRQAQYF